This entry is about one TCR beta chain. The antigen is undetermined. Each CDR3 protein gets one entry in TCRdb, which reprocessed the 5' RACE reads and gives no DNA. The sample's table shows around 260,000 distinct CDR3 sequences. This specimen belongs to a study of T cells expressing NK-cell markers. As for the study in general: CD3+CD56+NKG2C+, CD3+CD56+NKG2C- and CD3+CD56-NKG2C+ T cells, once sorted, supplied the TCR beta repertoires. Seven sequenced donors out of eight were HCMV-seropositive, one seronegative. Broader study findings: Similarly, these clonotypes led the CD3+CD56-NKG2C+ fraction as well in several donors. Dominant NKG2C+ clonotypes accounted for roughly 1.0-7.5% of CD8+ T cells in about six donors.

Germline assignment: CDR1 SGHTA and CDR2 FQGNSA. The CDR3 is 12 residues long. What was sequenced was blood T cells: a sorted CD56 or NKG2C T cell subset, CD4+ or CD8+ T cells, or bulk PBMC T cells (not recorded which). The receptor was isolated from a woman between 18 and 70 years old in good health. The V call is TRBV7-2, the J call TRBJ1-1. The CDR3 region is CASSTRGNRSFF.